Listed below are T cell receptor beta chains from one sample, sequenced in a study of shared clonotypes between healthy human individuals. Only in-frame clones appear in the TCRdb table, and some are missing; sequencing was by immunoSEQ multiplex PCR. The sample includes about half a million clones, 60% to 80% of them seen just once. Sequencing was done on a sample of PBMCs. These receptors all stem from a woman aged 40 to 49 in good health. Some clones in this sample may be carry-over from other donors' samples. Each CDR3 is given with its conserved first and last residue. The order of the fields is V gene, J gene, clone size, D gene, CDR3 DNA, CDR3 protein. A D gene is named only where the DNA matches it firmly. Rows give clone size only sometimes, using once, few, many, or a class for an expanded clone.

V: TRBV29-1
J: TRBJ2-1
size: NA
D: TRBD2
DNA: TGCAGCGTGGAGGGGATGGCGGGGGTGTCCTACAATGAGCAGTTCTTC
CDR3: CSVEGMAGVSYNEQFF

V: TRBV7-9
J: TRBJ2-3
size: NA
D: TRBD2
DNA: TGTGCCAGCAGCTTAGGTTTCCTAGAGCGGGGCTCAGATACGCAGTATTTT
CDR3: CASSLGFLERGSDTQYF

V: TRBV14
J: TRBJ2-7
size: NA
D: NA
DNA: TGTGCCAGCAGCCGGGACATACAGTCCTACGAGCAGTACTTC
CDR3: CASSRDIQSYEQYF

V: TRBV23-1
J: TRBJ1-2
size: once
D: TRBD1
DNA: TGCGCCAGCAGTGGGACAGGCCCTGGCTACACCTTC
CDR3: CASSGTGPGYTF

V: TRBV29-1
J: TRBJ2-7
size: NA
D: TRBD2
DNA: TGCAGCGTTGAAGGCCCTAGCGGGAGTATTTACGAGCAGTACTTC
CDR3: CSVEGPSGSIYEQYF

V: TRBV9
J: TRBJ2-1
size: once
D: NA
DNA: TGTGCCAGCAGCCCTACCCCGGGTGAGCAGTTCTTC
CDR3: CASSPTPGEQFF

V: TRBV4-2
J: TRBJ2-7
size: NA
D: NA
DNA: TGTGCCAGCAGGGACTTAGGGACCTACGAGCAGTACTTC
CDR3: CASRDLGTYEQYF

V: TRBV25-1
J: TRBJ2-7
size: once
D: TRBD2
DNA: TGTGCCAGCTCCCCGGGGGGGGGTGTCCTCGAGCAGTACTTC
CDR3: CASSPGGGVLEQYF

V: TRBV5-4
J: TRBJ1-1
size: NA
D: NA
DNA: TGTGCCAGCAGCCCCAGGGTAGGGGTCACTGAAGCTTTCTTT
CDR3: CASSPRVGVTEAFF

V: TRBV7-8
J: TRBJ2-1
size: NA
D: NA
DNA: TGTGCCAGCAGCTTAGGCAGGGGGGACAATGAGCAGTTCTTC
CDR3: CASSLGRGDNEQFF

V: TRBV19
J: TRBJ2-5
size: few
D: NA
DNA: TGTGCCAGTAGTTCGGGGGAGACCCAGTACTTC
CDR3: CASSSGETQYF

V: TRBV15
J: TRBJ1-1
size: NA
D: NA
DNA: TGTGCCACCAGCAGAGATTTTCCCGGGAACACTGAAGCTTTCTTT
CDR3: CATSRDFPGNTEAFF

V: TRBV6-5
J: TRBJ1-2
size: NA
D: TRBD1
DNA: TGTGCCAGCAGTTACACGGGACAGGGCTATGGCTACACCTTC
CDR3: CASSYTGQGYGYTF

V: TRBV7-8
J: TRBJ1-2
size: few
D: TRBD1
DNA: TGTGCCAGCAGCTTACTGGGACAGGGTCGAAAGGGCTACACCTTC
CDR3: CASSLLGQGRKGYTF

V: TRBV5-1
J: TRBJ2-7
size: NA
D: NA
DNA: TGCGCCAGCAGCTTGGAGTCCCGCGAGCAGTACTTC
CDR3: CASSLESREQYF

V: TRBV7-2
J: TRBJ2-7
size: NA
D: NA
DNA: TGTGCCAGCAGCTACCAGGGATGGTCTAGCTCCTACGAGCAGTACTTC
CDR3: CASSYQGWSSSYEQYF

V: TRBV5-4
J: TRBJ2-5
size: NA
D: NA
DNA: TGTGCCAGCAGCTTGAGCTGGGGGCGCCGGGGGGAGACCCAGTACTTC
CDR3: CASSLSWGRRGETQYF

V: TRBV7-9
J: TRBJ2-7
size: NA
D: NA
DNA: TGTGCCAGCAGCTTAGGGGGGGCTGACAGCTACGAGCAGTACTTC
CDR3: CASSLGGADSYEQYF

V: TRBV6-4
J: TRBJ1-2
size: NA
D: NA
DNA: TGTGCCAGCAGTCCCATCGTCGGGGGCGGTGTTTATGGCTACACCTTC
CDR3: CASSPIVGGGVYGYTF

V: TRBV4-2
J: TRBJ2-3
size: NA
D: NA
DNA: TGTGCCAGCAGCCAGGGACTCCTTACAGATACGCAGTATTTT
CDR3: CASSQGLLTDTQYF

V: TRBV30
J: TRBJ2-7
size: NA
D: NA
DNA: TGTGCCTGGAGCTCGGGAATGTCGTACGAGCAGTACTTC
CDR3: CAWSSGMSYEQYF

V: TRBV2
J: TRBJ1-2
size: NA
D: NA
DNA: TGTGCCAGCAGGGGGCCTCAGGGGCCAGCCTATGGCTACACCTTC
CDR3: CASRGPQGPAYGYTF

V: TRBV7-3
J: TRBJ2-1
size: once
D: TRBD2
DNA: TGTGCCAGCAGCTCTCTAGCGGGAGTGTGGACTGAGCAGTTCTTC
CDR3: CASSSLAGVWTEQFF

V: TRBV27
J: TRBJ1-1
size: NA
D: NA
DNA: TGTGCCAGCAGGGGGGGGGCTTCTGAAGCTTTCTTT
CDR3: CASRGGASEAFF

V: TRBV27
J: TRBJ2-3
size: once
D: NA
DNA: TGTGCCAGCAACCTACTTGGTTCTAGCACAGATACGCAGTATTTT
CDR3: CASNLLGSSTDTQYF

V: TRBV27
J: TRBJ2-2
size: NA
D: NA
DNA: TGTGCCAGCAAAGCTGGGGTAATGGGGAACACCGGGGAGCTGTTTTTT
CDR3: CASKAGVMGNTGELFF

V: TRBV28
J: TRBJ1-6
size: NA
D: TRBD1
DNA: TGTGCCAGCAGGACAGGGGACTCACCCCTCCACTTT
CDR3: CASRTGDSPLHF

V: TRBV29-1
J: TRBJ1-2
size: NA
D: NA
DNA: TGCAGCGTTGAATTAGGGGATGGCTACACCTTC
CDR3: CSVELGDGYTF

V: TRBV2
J: TRBJ2-3
size: NA
D: NA
DNA: TGTGCCAGCAGTGAGTTGGGGTTGGACACAGATACGCAGTATTTT
CDR3: CASSELGLDTDTQYF

V: TRBV2
J: TRBJ1-3
size: NA
D: TRBD1
DNA: TGTGCCAGCAGTAGGGACAGGGGGCCTGGAAACACCATATATTTT
CDR3: CASSRDRGPGNTIYF

V: TRBV5-1
J: TRBJ1-2
size: NA
D: NA
DNA: TGCGCCAGCAGCTTGGGGCTGGGGGAAGGGTATGGCTACACCTTC
CDR3: CASSLGLGEGYGYTF

V: TRBV5-1
J: TRBJ1-4
size: once
D: NA
DNA: TGCGCCAGCAGACAAGGGGGGACTAATGAAAAACTGTTTTTT
CDR3: CASRQGGTNEKLFF

V: TRBV23-1
J: TRBJ2-2
size: NA
D: TRBD1
DNA: TGCGCCAGCACCCGTACAGGGGTCACCGGGGAGCTGTTTTTT
CDR3: CASTRTGVTGELFF

V: TRBV5-1
J: TRBJ1-5
size: few
D: NA
DNA: TGCGCCAGCAGCTTGTTCGCCGGACAGCCCCAGCATTTT
CDR3: CASSLFAGQPQHF

V: TRBV7-3
J: TRBJ2-3
size: NA
D: TRBD1
DNA: TGTGCCAGCAGCTTCCCGGGACAGACGCAGTATTTT
CDR3: CASSFPGQTQYF

V: TRBV4-2
J: TRBJ2-1
size: NA
D: NA
DNA: TGTGCCAGCAGCTTGGACAGCCACAATGAGCAGTTCTTC
CDR3: CASSLDSHNEQFF

V: TRBV11-2
J: TRBJ1-5
size: NA
D: NA
DNA: TGTGCCAGCAGCACCGATACCCCGGGGGCCCTACATCAGCCCCAGCATTTT
CDR3: CASSTDTPGALHQPQHF

V: TRBV18
J: TRBJ2-3
size: NA
D: NA
DNA: TGTGCCAGCTCACCACCGGGAAGGGCTTGGTCTTATACGCAGTATTTT
CDR3: CASSPPGRAWSYTQYF

V: TRBV4-1
J: TRBJ2-5
size: NA
D: NA
DNA: TGCGCCAGCAGCCTAGGGATCGCGGTAGAGACCCAGTACTTC
CDR3: CASSLGIAVETQYF

V: TRBV11-3
J: TRBJ2-2
size: NA
D: NA
DNA: TGTGCCAGCAGCTTAGATCTTACCGGGGAGCTGTTTTTT
CDR3: CASSLDLTGELFF

V: TRBV7-9
J: TRBJ2-7
size: NA
D: TRBD1
DNA: TGTGCCAGCAGGTTATCTGGGGGACAGGCCTACGAGCAGTACTTC
CDR3: CASRLSGGQAYEQYF

V: TRBV28
J: TRBJ1-3
size: NA
D: NA
DNA: TGTGCCAGCAGTTTGGGCCAGATAGGAACTTGGCGGGGAAACACCATATATTTT
CDR3: CASSLGQIGTWRGNTIYF

V: TRBV7-2
J: TRBJ1-2
size: NA
D: NA
DNA: TGTGCCAGCAGCTCACCCCCCTTGGGGGTTGGCTACACCTTC
CDR3: CASSSPPLGVGYTF

V: TRBV18
J: TRBJ1-4
size: few
D: NA
DNA: TGTGCCAGCTCACGGGACAATGGTAATGAAAAACTGTTTTTT
CDR3: CASSRDNGNEKLFF

V: TRBV30
J: TRBJ1-1
size: NA
D: TRBD1
DNA: TGTGCCTGGGACAGGGGGAAGGACACTGAAGCTTTCTTT
CDR3: CAWDRGKDTEAFF

V: TRBV30
J: TRBJ1-3
size: NA
D: NA
DNA: TGTGCCTACGACACTACTGGAAACACCATATATTTT
CDR3: CAYDTTGNTIYF

V: TRBV7-7
J: TRBJ2-3
size: many
D: NA
DNA: TGTGCCAGCAGCTCGGGAGTTTCTGCAGATACGCAGTATTTT
CDR3: CASSSGVSADTQYF

V: TRBV10-3
J: TRBJ1-1
size: NA
D: NA
DNA: TGTGCCATCAGTGAAGGAAACACTGAAGCTTTCTTT
CDR3: CAISEGNTEAFF